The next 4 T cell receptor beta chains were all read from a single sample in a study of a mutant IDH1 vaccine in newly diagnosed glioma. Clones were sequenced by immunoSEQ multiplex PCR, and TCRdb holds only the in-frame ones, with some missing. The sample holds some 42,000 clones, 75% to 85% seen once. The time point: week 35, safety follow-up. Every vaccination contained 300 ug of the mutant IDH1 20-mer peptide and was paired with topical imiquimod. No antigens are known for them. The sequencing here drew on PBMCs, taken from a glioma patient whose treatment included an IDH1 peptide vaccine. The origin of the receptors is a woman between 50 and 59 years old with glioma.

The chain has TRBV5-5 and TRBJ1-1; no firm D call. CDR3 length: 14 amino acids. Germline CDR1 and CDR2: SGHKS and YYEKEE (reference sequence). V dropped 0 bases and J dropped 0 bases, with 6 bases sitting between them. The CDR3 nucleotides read TGTGCCAGCAGCTTGGGAGGACTGAACACTGAAGCTTTCTTT. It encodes CASSLGGLNTEAFF.

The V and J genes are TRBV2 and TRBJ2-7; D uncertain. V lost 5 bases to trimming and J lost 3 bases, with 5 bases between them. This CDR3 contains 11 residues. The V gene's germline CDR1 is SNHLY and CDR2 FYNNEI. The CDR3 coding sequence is TGTGCCAGCAGTCCCCGCTACGAGCAGTACTTC. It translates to CASSPRYEQYF.

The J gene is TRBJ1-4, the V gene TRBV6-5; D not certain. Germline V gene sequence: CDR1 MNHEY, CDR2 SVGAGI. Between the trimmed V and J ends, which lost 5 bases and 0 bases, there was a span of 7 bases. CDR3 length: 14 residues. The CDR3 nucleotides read TGTGCCAGCAGTCGGTCAGCAACTAATGAAAAACTGTTTTTT. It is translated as CASSRSATNEKLFF.

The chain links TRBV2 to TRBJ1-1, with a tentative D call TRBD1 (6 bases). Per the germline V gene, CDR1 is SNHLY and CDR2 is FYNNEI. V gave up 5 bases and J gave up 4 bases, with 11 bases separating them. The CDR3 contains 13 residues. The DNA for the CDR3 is TGTGCCAGCAGTTACAGGGAGGGCACTGAAGCTTTCTTT. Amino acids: CASSYREGTEAFF.